This entry lists 11 T cell receptor beta chains sequenced from one sample in a study of radiotherapy plus CTLA-4 blockade in lung cancer. The method was immunoSEQ multiplex PCR; TCRdb's version includes in-frame clones alone and lacks a portion of them. Of 53,000 or so clones in the sample, over 75% were seen once. Sequenced material: peripheral blood, taken from a patient treated with radiotherapy plus ipilimumab. Source of these receptors: a human donor with non-small cell lung cancer whose response to radiotherapy plus ipilimumab could not be evaluated.

The CDR3 bases are TGTGCCAGCACCCCTTCCGGGACTAGCGGGGAAGAGACCCAGTACTTC. Its translation is CASTPSGTSGEETQYF. The V call is TRBV9, the J call TRBJ2-5, with TRBD2 identical over 13 bases. J gave up 3 bases and V 6 bases, and 8 bases lay outside the gene matches. There are 16 residues in the CDR3. The germline CDR1 and CDR2 sequences are SGDLS and YYNGEE.

J is TRBJ1-1 and V is TRBV19; D is unclear. This CDR3 is 14 amino acids long. Germline V lookup: CDR1 LNHDA, CDR2 SQIVND (reference sequence). V was cut by 7 bases and J by 0 bases, with 12 bases left in between. CDR3 residues: CASTTRALNTEAFF. CDR3 nucleotides: TGTGCCAGTACCACGAGGGCCCTGAACACTGAAGCTTTCTTT.

V gene TRBV19 combines with J gene TRBJ2-5, with TRBD2 matching over 7 bases. The CDR3 covers 14 residues. From germline, CDR1 is LNHDA and CDR2 SQIVND (reference sequence). With 6 bases clipped from V and 6 bases from J, the junction kept 10 bases outside the gene matches. The DNA for the CDR3 is TGTGCCAGTAGCGTTTCGCGGGGGAATCAGACCCAGTACTTC. Translation gives CASSVSRGNQTQYF.

V and J are TRBV7-2 and TRBJ2-1; D is perhaps TRBD2 (6 bases). CDR1 is SGHTA, CDR2 FQGNSA, per germline. CDR3 size: 12 residues. Trimming took off 5 bases at V and 10 bases at J, with 12 bases between the two ends. CDR3 residues: CASSATRWEQFF. CDR3 in DNA: TGTGCCAGCAGCGCGACTAGATGGGAGCAGTTCTTC.

The chain couples TRBV7-2 to TRBJ1-2, with 7 bases lining up with TRBD1. J lost 8 bases, V lost 4 bases, and 16 bases had no gene match. The CDR3 length is 16 residues. Per germline, CDR1 SGHTA and CDR2 FQGNSA. Here the CDR3 DNA reads TGTGCCAGCAGCTCTCCCGCTATTGGGACAGCCGGCGGCTACACCTTC. As protein: CASSSPAIGTAGGYTF.

This clone was detected once. This chain connects TRBV19 to TRBJ1-1; tentatively, D is TRBD1 (6 bases). Trimming took 5 bases from V and 3 from J, leaving 10 bases between them. The CDR3 has 13 amino acids. Germline V gene lookup returns CDR1 LNHDA and CDR2 SQIVND (reference sequence). The DNA of the CDR3 is TGTGCCAGTAGTCTATGGACAGACACTGAAGCTTTCTTT. Amino acid sequence: CASSLWTDTEAFF.

This sequence joins TRBV5-1 and TRBJ2-5, with D possibly TRBD1 on 6 matching bases. The length of the CDR3 is 15 residues. Between the trimmed V and J ends, which lost 0 bases and 1 base, there was a span of 10 bases. CDR1 SGHRS and CDR2 YFSETQ come from the germline V gene. CDR3 sequence: CASSLAMGAQETQYF. The CDR3 region has the DNA TGCGCCAGCAGCTTGGCCATGGGGGCCCAAGAGACCCAGTACTTC.

The rearrangement links TRBV28 to TRBJ2-4; 12 bases fit TRBD2. The germline V gene encodes CDR1 MDHEN and CDR2 SYDVKM. Trimming cost V 5 bases and J 7 bases; bases outside gene matches: 6. The CDR3 loop spans 15 amino acids. In DNA, the CDR3 is TGTGCCAGCAGTCTCTGGACTAGCGGGATGAACATTCAGTACTTC. This encodes CASSLWTSGMNIQYF.

This clone is a singleton in its sample. The V gene is TRBV11-2, the J gene TRBJ2-1; no clear D. The germline V gene encodes CDR1 SGHAT and CDR2 FQNNGV. CDR3 size: 13 residues. Trimming left V 8 bases short and J 6 bases short, with 14 bases between. The CDR3 region is CASCASPLNEQFF. CDR3 in DNA: TGTGCCAGCTGCGCGTCTCCCCTCAATGAGCAGTTCTTC.

This rearrangement joins TRBV10-1 to TRBJ2-5; 13 nucleotides agree with TRBD2. Germline values: CDR1 WNHNN, CDR2 SYGVQD (reference sequence). This CDR3 comprises 15 residues. V lost 4 bases to trimming and J lost 2 bases; unmatched junction nucleotides: 1. The CDR3 region is CASSAGLAGQETQYF. In DNA form, the CDR3 reads TGCGCCAGCAGTGCGGGACTAGCGGGACAAGAGACCCAGTACTTC.

V usage is TRBV28 and J usage is TRBJ1-1; 7 bases are shared with TRBD1. Per germline, CDR1 MDHEN and CDR2 SYDVKM. V was pared by 4 bases and J by 4 bases, with 0 bases of the junction left unmatched. The CDR3 sequence is 12 residues long. The CDR3 sequence is CASSSGGTEAFF. DNA for the CDR3: TGTGCCAGCAGTTCAGGGGGCACTGAAGCTTTCTTT.